This T cell receptor (beta chain) originates from a study of shared clonotypes between healthy human individuals. Assay execution proceeded at the deep level. For sorted subsets, roughly 210 ng DNA per replicate equaled 33,000 or so T cell genomes. Original handling: Filtering differed for immunoSEQ, which gave only junction sequences without quality scores. Profiling relied on immunoSEQ multiplex PCR, and the TCRdb table lists in-frame clones only, not all of them. V and J calls and clone size are given by that table; D and trimming were obtained from the DNA. The table shows over 2,000,000 clones, with just under 95% occurring only once. In regard to this clone: The antigen is not known.

General observations from the study: Across a handful of donors, naive CD4 shared around 5.4%, naive CD8 around 3.5%, memory CD4 approximately 2.5%, memory CD8 about 0.38%.

Germline V gene lookup returns CDR1 LGHNA and CDR2 YSLEER. CDR3 length: 13 amino acids. The V end was cut by 1 base, the J end by 5 bases, with 8 bases between. The naive CD8 fraction comprised CD45RO-negative cells positively selected for CCR7 and excluded terminally differentiated effector memory CD45RA+ cells. The chain carries TRBV4-3 and TRBJ1-1, with D unresolved. The sequenced sample consisted of naive CD8+ T cells from PBMCs. The receptor's source is a man younger than 35 in good health. Some clones in this sample may be carry-over from other donors' samples. In DNA, the CDR3 is TGCGCCAGCAGCCAAGGAAAGGGAACTGAAGCTTTCTTT. Its translation: CASSQGKGTEAFF.